This note documents a single TCR beta chain sequence. The V end lost 9 bases, the J end lost 2 bases, and 17 bases lay between the germline ends. Germline V lookup: CDR1 SGHTA, CDR2 FQGNSA. The CDR3 sequence is 14 residues long. Only in-frame clones appear in the TCRdb table, and some are missing; sequencing was by immunoSEQ multiplex PCR. The sample lists roughly 150,000 clones; 86% were seen once. The data are from a study of blood T cell repertoires in COVID-19. Material for sequencing was peripheral blood. This TCR was sampled from a woman aged 70-85 years with acute or convalescent COVID-19. V gene TRBV7-2 combines with J gene TRBJ2-7, with D possibly TRBD2 on 6 matching bases. The CDR3 DNA follows: TGTGCCAGTGGGTTGGGGCGGGGCCCCTACGAGCAGTACTTC. As protein: CASGLGRGPYEQYF.